The sequence of this TCR beta chain was determined in a study of T-cell reconstitution after alpha-beta-depleted transplantation in children. Using unique molecular identifiers, the investigators prepared the TCRbeta library. A single record per CDR3 protein comes from TCRdb applying MiXCR to the PCR reads. The repertoire holds 200,000 to 300,000 distinct CDR3 sequences, with over 20% as singletons. This receptor was obtained from a girl aged 2-10 years with Fanconi anemia, due to receive a stem cell transplant. The input for sequencing was PBMCs, taken before TCRalphabeta/CD19-depleted stem cell transplant.

The CDR3 is CSAPVTLSYNEQFF. CDR3 nucleotide sequence: TGCAGTGCCCCAGTGACACTTTCCTACAATGAGCAGTTCTTC. The rearrangement joins TRBV20-1 to TRBJ2-1; D gene unclear. Germline CDR1 DFQATT, CDR2 SNEGSKA (reference sequence). The CDR3 totals 14 residues. With 6 bases removed from V and 1 base from J, the gap between germline ends came to 13 bases.